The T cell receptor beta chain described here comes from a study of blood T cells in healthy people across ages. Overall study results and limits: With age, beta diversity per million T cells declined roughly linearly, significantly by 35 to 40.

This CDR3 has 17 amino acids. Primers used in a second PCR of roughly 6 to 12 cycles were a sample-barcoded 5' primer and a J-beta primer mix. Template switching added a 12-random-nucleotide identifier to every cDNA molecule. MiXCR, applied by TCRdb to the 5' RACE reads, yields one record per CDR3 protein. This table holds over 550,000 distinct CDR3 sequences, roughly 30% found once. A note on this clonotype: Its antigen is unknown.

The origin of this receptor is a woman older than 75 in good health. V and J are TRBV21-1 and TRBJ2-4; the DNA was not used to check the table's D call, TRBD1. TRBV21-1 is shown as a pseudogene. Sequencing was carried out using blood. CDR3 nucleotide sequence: TGTGCCAGCACCCTAGACTGCAGGGGGCTAGCCAAAAACATTCAGTACTTC. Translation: CASTLDCRGLAKNIQYF.